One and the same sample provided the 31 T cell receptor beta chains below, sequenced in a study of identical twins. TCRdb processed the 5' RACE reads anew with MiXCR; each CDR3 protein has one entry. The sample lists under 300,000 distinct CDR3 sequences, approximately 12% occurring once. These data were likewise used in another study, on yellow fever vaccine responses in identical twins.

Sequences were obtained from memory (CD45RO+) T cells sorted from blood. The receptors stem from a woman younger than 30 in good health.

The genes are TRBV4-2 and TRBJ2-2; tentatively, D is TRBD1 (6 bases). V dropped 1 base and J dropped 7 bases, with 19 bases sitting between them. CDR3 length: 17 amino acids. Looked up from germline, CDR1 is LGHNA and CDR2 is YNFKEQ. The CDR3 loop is CASSQGSEQGLVGELFF. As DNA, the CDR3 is TGTGCCAGCAGCCAAGGCTCGGAACAGGGTTTGGTCGGGGAGCTGTTTTTT.

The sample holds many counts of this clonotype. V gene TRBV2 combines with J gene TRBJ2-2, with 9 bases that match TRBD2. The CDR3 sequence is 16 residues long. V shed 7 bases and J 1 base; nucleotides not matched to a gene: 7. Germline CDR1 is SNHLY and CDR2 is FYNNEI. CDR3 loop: CASKSETSGNTGELFF. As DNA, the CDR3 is TGTGCCAGCAAGTCGGAGACTAGCGGGAACACCGGGGAGCTGTTTTTT.

CDR3 protein: CASRSSSGAGEQYF. The CDR3 coding sequence is TGTGCCAGCAGGTCAAGTTCTGGGGCAGGCGAGCAGTACTTC. The V call is TRBV3-1, the J call TRBJ2-7; a weak D match, TRBD1 (5 bases). Per germline, CDR1 LGHDT and CDR2 YNNKEL (reference sequence). The CDR3 has 14 residues. V was cut by 6 bases and J by 6 bases, with 18 bases left in between.

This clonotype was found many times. The CDR3 DNA follows: TGTGCCAGCAGCCTTACTAGCGGGAGTGTCTACGAGCAGTACTTC. It codes for CASSLTSGSVYEQYF. This chain connects TRBV7-9 to TRBJ2-7; 11 positions agree with TRBD2. Germline V CDR1 and CDR2: SEHNR, FQNEAQ (reference sequence). The CDR3 is 15 amino acids. Trimming removed 5 bases from V and 3 bases from J; junction bases left unmatched: 6.

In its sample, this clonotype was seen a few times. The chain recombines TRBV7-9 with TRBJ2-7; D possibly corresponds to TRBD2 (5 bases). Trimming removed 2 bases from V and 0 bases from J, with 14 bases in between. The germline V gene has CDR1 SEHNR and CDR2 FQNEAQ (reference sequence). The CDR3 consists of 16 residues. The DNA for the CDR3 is TGTGCCAGCAGCTTAAGTCGGGCGGGCAGCTCCTACGAGCAGTACTTC. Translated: CASSLSRAGSSYEQYF.

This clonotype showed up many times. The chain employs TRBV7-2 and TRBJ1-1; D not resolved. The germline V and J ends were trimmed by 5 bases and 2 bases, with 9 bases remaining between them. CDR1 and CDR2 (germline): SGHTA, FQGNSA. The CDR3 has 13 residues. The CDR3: CASSPTINTEAFF. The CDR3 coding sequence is TGTGCCAGCAGCCCAACTATTAACACTGAAGCTTTCTTT.

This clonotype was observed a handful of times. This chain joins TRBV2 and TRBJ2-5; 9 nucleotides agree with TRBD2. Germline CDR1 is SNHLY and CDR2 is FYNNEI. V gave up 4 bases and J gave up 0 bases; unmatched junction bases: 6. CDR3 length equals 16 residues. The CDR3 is CASSGKRGANQETQYF. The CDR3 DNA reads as TGTGCCAGCAGTGGCAAGCGGGGGGCCAACCAAGAGACCCAGTACTTC.

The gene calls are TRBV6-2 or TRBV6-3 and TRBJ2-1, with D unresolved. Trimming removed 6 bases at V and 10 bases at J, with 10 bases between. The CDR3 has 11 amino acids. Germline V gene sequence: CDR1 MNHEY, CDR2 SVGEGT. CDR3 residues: CASRQFSEQFF. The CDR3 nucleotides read TGTGCCAGCAGGCAATTCAGCGAGCAGTTCTTC.

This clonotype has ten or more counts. The CDR3 coding sequence is TGTGCCAGCAGCGTAGCCATTGACTCGATGGGCGGGAGTACGGGCGAGCAGTACTTC. This sequence encodes CASSVAIDSMGGSTGEQYF. The chain has TRBV9 and TRBJ2-7; 7 nucleotides align to TRBD2. This CDR3 is built from 19 residues. The V segment lost 0 bases and the J segment 6 bases; nucleotides outside the gene matches: 21. CDR1 SGDLS and CDR2 YYNGEE come from the germline V gene. The whole variable domain, filled in from reference TRBV9 and TRBJ2-7, reads DSGVTQTPKHLITATGQRVTLRCSPRSGDLSVYWYQQSLDQGLQFLIQYYNGEERAKGNILERFSAQQFPDLHSELNLSSLELGDSALYFCASSVAIDSMGGSTGEQYFGPGTRLTVT.

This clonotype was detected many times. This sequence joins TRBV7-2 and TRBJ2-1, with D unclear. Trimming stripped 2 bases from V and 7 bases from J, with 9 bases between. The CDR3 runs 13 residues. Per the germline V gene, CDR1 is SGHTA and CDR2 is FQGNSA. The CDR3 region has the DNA TGTGCCAGCAGCTTATATGGCATGAATGAGCAGTTCTTC. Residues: CASSLYGMNEQFF. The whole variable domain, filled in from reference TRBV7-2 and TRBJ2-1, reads GAGVSQSPSNKVTEKGKDVELRCDPISGHTALYWYRQSLGQGLEFLIYFQGNSAPDKSGLPSDRFSAERTGGSVSTLTIQRTQQEDSAVYLCASSLYGMNEQFFGPGTRLTVL.

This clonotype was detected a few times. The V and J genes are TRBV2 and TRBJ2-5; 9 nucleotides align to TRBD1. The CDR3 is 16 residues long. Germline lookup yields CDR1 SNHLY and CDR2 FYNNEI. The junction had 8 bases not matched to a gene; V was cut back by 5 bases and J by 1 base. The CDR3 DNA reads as TGTGCCAGCAGTACCCTTTCGGGACAGGGCCAAGAGACCCAGTACTTC. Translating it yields CASSTLSGQGQETQYF.

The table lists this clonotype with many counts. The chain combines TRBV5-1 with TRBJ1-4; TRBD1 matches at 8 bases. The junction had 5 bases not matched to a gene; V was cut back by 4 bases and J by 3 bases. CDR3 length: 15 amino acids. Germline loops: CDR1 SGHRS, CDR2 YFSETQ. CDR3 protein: CASSGDRPPNEKLFF. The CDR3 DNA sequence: TGCGCCAGCAGCGGGGACAGGCCCCCTAATGAAAAACTGTTTTTT.

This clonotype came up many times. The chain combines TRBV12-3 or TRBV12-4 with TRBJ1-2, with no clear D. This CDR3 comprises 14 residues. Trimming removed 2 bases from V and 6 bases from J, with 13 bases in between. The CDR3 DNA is TGTGCCAGCAGTTTAACGGCAACCGTGGATGGCTACACCTTC. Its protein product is CASSLTATVDGYTF.

CDR3 residues: CSARDRRGGELFF. The CDR3, as DNA: TGCAGTGCTAGAGACAGGCGGGGAGGGGAGCTGTTTTTT. V usage is TRBV20-1 and J usage is TRBJ2-2, with D possibly TRBD2 on 6 matching bases. This CDR3 contains 13 residues. Germline V gene lookup returns CDR1 DFQATT and CDR2 SNEGSKA (reference sequence). The ends were cut back, 0 bases at V and 8 bases at J, with 10 bases in the middle.

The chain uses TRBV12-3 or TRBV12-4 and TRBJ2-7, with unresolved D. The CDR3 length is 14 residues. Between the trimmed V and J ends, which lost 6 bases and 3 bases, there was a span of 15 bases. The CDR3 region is CASRMVGPRYEQYF. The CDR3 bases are TGTGCCAGCAGGATGGTTGGCCCCCGCTACGAGCAGTACTTC.

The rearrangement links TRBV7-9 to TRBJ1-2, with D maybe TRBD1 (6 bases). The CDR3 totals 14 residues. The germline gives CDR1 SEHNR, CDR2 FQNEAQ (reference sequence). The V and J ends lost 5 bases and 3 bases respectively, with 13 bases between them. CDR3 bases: TGTGCCAGCAGCCGACCAGGGGTCGACTATGGCTACACCTTC. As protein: CASSRPGVDYGYTF.

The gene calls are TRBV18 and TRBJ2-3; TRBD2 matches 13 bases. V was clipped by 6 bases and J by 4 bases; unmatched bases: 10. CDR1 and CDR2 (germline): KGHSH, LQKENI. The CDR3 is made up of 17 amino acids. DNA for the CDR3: TGTGCCAGCTCGCGAGGGACTAGCGGGACCTGGGCAGATACGCAGTATTTT. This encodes CASSRGTSGTWADTQYF.

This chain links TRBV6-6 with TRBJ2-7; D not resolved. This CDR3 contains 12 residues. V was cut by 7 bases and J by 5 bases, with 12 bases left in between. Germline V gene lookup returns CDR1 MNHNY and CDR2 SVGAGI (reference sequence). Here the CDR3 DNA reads TGTGCCAGCAAGAGCGAATGGGACGAGCAGTACTTC. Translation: CASKSEWDEQYF.

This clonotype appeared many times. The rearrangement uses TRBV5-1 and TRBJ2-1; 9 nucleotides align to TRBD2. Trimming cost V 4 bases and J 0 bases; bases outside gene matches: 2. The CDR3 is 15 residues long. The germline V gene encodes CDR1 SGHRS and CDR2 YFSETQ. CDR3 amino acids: CASSAGLASYNEQFF. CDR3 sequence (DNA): TGCGCCAGCAGCGCGGGACTAGCCTCCTACAATGAGCAGTTCTTC.

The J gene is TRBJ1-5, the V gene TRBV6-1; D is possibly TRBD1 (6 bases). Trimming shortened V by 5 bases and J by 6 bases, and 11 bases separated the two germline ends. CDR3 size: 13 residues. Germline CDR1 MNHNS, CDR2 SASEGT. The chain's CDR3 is CASSLRGGQPQHF. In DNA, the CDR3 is TGTGCCAGCAGTCTCAGGGGTGGTCAGCCCCAGCATTTT.

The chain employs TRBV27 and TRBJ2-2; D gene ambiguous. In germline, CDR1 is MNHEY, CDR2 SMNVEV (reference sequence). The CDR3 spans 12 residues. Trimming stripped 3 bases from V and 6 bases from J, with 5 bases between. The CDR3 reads CASSFLSGELFF. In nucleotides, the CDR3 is TGTGCCAGCAGTTTCTTGTCCGGGGAGCTGTTTTTT.

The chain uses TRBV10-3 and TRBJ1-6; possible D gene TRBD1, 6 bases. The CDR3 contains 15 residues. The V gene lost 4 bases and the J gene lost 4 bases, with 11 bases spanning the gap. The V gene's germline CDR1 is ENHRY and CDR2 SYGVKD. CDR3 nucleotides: TGTGCCATCAGTGCAGAAGGGGGTTATAATTCACCCCTCCACTTT. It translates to CAISAEGGYNSPLHF.

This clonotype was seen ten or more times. The CDR3 DNA sequence: TGTGCCAGCAGTATGGGACAGGCGAACACTGAAGCTTTCTTT. Amino acid sequence: CASSMGQANTEAFF. J is TRBJ1-1 and V is TRBV12-3 or TRBV12-4, with 8 nucleotides matching TRBD1. V trimming: 5 bases; J trimming: 1 base; junction bases outside the gene matches: 3. This CDR3 region has 14 residues.

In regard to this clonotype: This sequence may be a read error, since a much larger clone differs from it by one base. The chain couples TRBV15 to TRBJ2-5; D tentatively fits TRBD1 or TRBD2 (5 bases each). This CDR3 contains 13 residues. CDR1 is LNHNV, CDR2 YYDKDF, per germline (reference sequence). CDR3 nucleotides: TGTGCCACCATCAGAGAAGAGGGGGAGACCCAGTACTTC. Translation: CATIREEGETQYF.

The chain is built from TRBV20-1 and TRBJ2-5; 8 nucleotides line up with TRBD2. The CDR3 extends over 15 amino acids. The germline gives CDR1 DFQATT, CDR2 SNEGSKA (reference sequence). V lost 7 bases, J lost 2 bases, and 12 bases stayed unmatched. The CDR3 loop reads CSGQLAAGKQETQYF. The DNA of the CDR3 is TGCAGTGGCCAACTAGCGGCCGGGAAACAAGAGACCCAGTACTTC.

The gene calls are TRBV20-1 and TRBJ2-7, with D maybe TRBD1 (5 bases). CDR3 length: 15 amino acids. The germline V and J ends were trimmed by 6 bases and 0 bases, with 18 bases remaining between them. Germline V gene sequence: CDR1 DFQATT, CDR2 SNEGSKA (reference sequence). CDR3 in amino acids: CSARPLGLTSYEQYF. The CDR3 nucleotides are TGCAGTGCCCGACCGCTGGGGCTTACCTCCTACGAGCAGTACTTC.

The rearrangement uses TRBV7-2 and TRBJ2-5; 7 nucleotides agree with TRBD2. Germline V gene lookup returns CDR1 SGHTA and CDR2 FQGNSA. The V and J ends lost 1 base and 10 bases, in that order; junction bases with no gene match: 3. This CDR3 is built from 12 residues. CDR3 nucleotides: TGTGCCAGCAGCTTAGGACTAGCTGGCCAGTACTTC. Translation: CASSLGLAGQYF.

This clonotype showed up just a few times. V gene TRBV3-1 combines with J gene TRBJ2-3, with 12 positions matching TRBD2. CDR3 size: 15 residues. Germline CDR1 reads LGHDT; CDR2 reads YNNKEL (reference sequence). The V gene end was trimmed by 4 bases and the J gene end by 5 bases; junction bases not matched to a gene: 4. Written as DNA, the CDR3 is TGTGCCAGCAGCCCTAGCGGGGGGGCAAGAGATACGCAGTATTTT. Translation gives CASSPSGGARDTQYF.

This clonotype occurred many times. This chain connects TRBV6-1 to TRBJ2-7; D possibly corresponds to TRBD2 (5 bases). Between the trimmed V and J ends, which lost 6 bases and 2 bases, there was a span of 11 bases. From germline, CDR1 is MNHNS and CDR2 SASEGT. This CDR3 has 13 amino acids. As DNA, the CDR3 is TGTGCCAGCAGGAGGGTTGTACCCTACGAGCAGTACTTC. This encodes CASRRVVPYEQYF.

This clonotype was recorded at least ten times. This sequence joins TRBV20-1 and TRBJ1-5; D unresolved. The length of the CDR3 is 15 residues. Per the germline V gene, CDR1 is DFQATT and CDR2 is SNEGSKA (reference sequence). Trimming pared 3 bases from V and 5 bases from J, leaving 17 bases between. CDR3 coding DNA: TGCAGTGCTAGTCGGACCGGGGTCGAATATCAGCCCCAGCATTTT. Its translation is CSASRTGVEYQPQHF.

The CDR3 nucleotides read TGTGCCACCAGCAGAGATCCGGGACAGTATAATTCACCCCTCCACTTT. This gives the protein CATSRDPGQYNSPLHF. The V and J genes are TRBV15 and TRBJ1-6, with 7 positions matching TRBD1. CDR3 length equals 16 residues. V shed 0 bases, J shed 4 bases, and the junction held 3 bases outside the gene matches. Looked up from germline, CDR1 is LNHNV and CDR2 is YYDKDF (reference sequence). The variable domain in full, with the rest retrieved from reference TRBV15 and TRBJ1-6, is DAMVIQNPRYQVTQFGKPVTLSCSQTLNHNVMYWYQQKSSQAPKLLFHYYDKDFNNEADTPDNFQSRRPNTSFCFLDIRSPGLGDTAMYLCATSRDPGQYNSPLHFGNGTRLTVT.